This TCR beta chain is from a study of technical replicates of blood from a few donors. TCRdb's copy holds only in-frame clones and misses some; the assay was immunoSEQ multiplex PCR. The table records approximately 77,000 clones, roughly 94% of them present only once. Germline CDR1 SQVTM, CDR2 ANQGSEA. The length of the CDR3 is 14 residues. Trimming removed 5 bases at V and 5 bases at J, with 18 bases between. The sequenced sample consisted of T cells isolated from PBMCs. This chain links TRBV29-1 with TRBJ1-2; D not resolved. The receptor was derived from a human donor in good health. The CDR3 nucleotides are TGCAGCGTTCTGGGGTTAGGGAGGGAATATGGCTACACCTTC. The encoded protein is CSVLGLGREYGYTF.